This section outlines one TCR beta chain sequence together with its context. This clone was seen a single time. Its antigen is currently not known. No base-level quality is on record; no much larger clone is a single base apart. The CDR3 contains 12 residues, cysteine and phenylalanine counted. Only the CDR3 part of the read is kept: 36 bases, read in frame from the first base. Relative to germline, V is 7 bases shorter and J is 9 bases shorter, with 13 bases between their ends. The immunoSEQ Assay was used to sequence TCRbeta CDR3 regions. After extraction, genomic DNA underwent amplification by bias-controlled multiplex PCR, followed by high-throughput sequencing. The study's own analysis went as follows. To quantify the absolute abundance of every unique TCRbeta CDR3 region, sequences were collapsed and filtered. T cell fraction was estimated by normalization of TCRbeta template counts to usable DNA, with usable DNA being measured through amplification of reference genes present in all nucleated cells. Repertoire TCRs were annotated as SARS-CoV-2-specific by exact matching of V gene, CDR3 amino acid sequence and J gene to a known reactive TCR set. The reference SARS-CoV-2 TCR set came from MIRA and was filtered for enrichment in COVID-19-positive ImmuneCODE repertoires, removing public or cross-reactive TCRs. Using the MIRA antigens, annotated TCRs were further analysed by specific ORF or by position within an ORF. Depth was the summed frequency of annotated unique rearrangements, while breadth was defined as annotated unique rearrangements over total unique productive rearrangements. Two-sided Wilcoxon rank-sum tests were applied when comparing TCR breadth between groups. TCRdb obtained this table from immuneACCESS and retained in-frame rearrangements with V and J assigned. These tables miss some clones; where compared with another copy, unresolved V genes account for less than half of the shortfall, and the remainder is unexplained. D and trimming come from the DNA, and the V and J calls and clone size come from that table. For this sample there are about 400,000 clones; 80% to 90% appear just once. Of the sample, 7% to 9.5% falls within the top ten clones.

The meaning of the sample's treatment or condition label: roughly 19 received Ad26.COV2.S at low or high dose, single or two shots; 5 received placebo; per-sample allocation not given. Repertoires of vaccine and placebo recipients were sequenced from samples collected on day 63 after the first injection. Between 29 July and 7 August 2020, Cohort 1b enrolled some 25 adults aged 18-55 years at one site in Boston, USA. Ad26.COV2.S was a replication-incompetent adenovirus type 26 vector that expressed a prefusion-stabilized SARS-CoV-2 spike protein derived from the original Wuhan strain. The data are from a study of Ad26.COV2.S vaccination and SARS-CoV-2 variants (dated by TCRdb to the early 2020s). About the investigation overall: Vaccine-arm donors came from COV1001, a multicentre, randomized, double-blind, placebo-controlled phase I-IIa trial of Ad26.COV2.S in healthy adults. Ad26.COV2.S was given intramuscularly at 5x10^10 or 1x10^11 viral particles, as a single shot or as two shots 56 days apart. The specificity and breadth of SARS-CoV-2-reactive T cell receptors after Ad26.COV2.S vaccination were assessed by TCRbeta repertoire sequencing. A total of around 32 samples were included in the TCR-sequenced set, comprising roughly 19 Ad26.COV2.S vaccine recipients, 5 placebo recipients and 8 SARS-CoV-2 convalescent individuals. Trial participants were randomized into five groups of five: low-dose or high-dose Ad26.COV2.S given once or twice, or placebo on both occasions. Throughout the experiments and outcome assessment, investigators stayed blinded to trial group allocation.

The investigation overall reported the following: It was noted by the authors that total T cell responses may have been underestimated by the TCR breadth and depth analyses. The study lacked the statistical power to compare responses across vaccine doses or regimens. Spike-specific TCR breadth was higher in Ad26.COV2.S recipients than in placebo recipients (P = 0.0014). Vaccine and placebo recipients had similar non-spike TCR breadth, a finding consistent with the vaccine containing only spike. After vaccination, spike-specific CD8+ and CD4+ T cell responses were reported to show substantial breadth.

The sequencing here drew on peripheral blood, taken in a trial of Ad26.COV2.S vaccine versus placebo. The origin of this receptor is a person aged 18-65 years who received the Ad26.COV2.S COVID-19 vaccine or a placebo. The chain employs TRBV12-3 or TRBV12-4 and TRBJ2-1; the D segment could be TRBD2, given 5 matching bases. The DNA is TGTGCCAGCACCGGCGGGTTGGGTGAGCAGTTCTTC. The encoded protein is CASTGGLGEQFF.